A selection of T cell receptor beta chains follows, all from one sample in a study of T cells in Graves' hyperthyroidism and ophthalmopathy. From the multiplex PCR reads, TCRdb called clonotypes with MiXCR, one entry per CDR3 protein. The sample holds under 450,000 distinct CDR3 sequences, 15% to 19% seen once. The sequencing input was blood. These TCRs come from a woman younger than 35 with Graves' hyperthyroidism. The CDR3 runs from the conserved cysteine through the conserved F or W. Each record gives: clone size, V gene, J gene, D gene, CDR3 DNA, CDR3 protein. The D gene is left open where the match is weak. Clone size appears in some rows only: once, few, many, or a class for an expanded clone.

many,TRBV7-9,TRBJ2-1,TRBD2,TGTGCCAGCACCCCCGGGACTAGCGGTTATGAGCAGTTCTTC,CASTPGTSGYEQFF
few,TRBV12-3/TRBV12-4,TRBJ2-1,.,TGTGCCAGCAGTTGGGGGCACAATGAGCAGTTCTTC,CASSWGHNEQFF
.,TRBV9,TRBJ2-5,TRBD2,TGTGCCAGCAGCGTAGCAGCGGGGGGGCTCCAAGAGACCCAGTACTTC,CASSVAAGGLQETQYF
.,TRBV15,TRBJ2-1,.,TGTGCCACCAGCAGAGATCATGGGCCCCCATCCGGCAATGAGCAGTTCTTC,CATSRDHGPPSGNEQFF
.,TRBV4-1,TRBJ2-5,TRBD2,TGCGCCAGCAGCCGAGCTCGCGGTAGCGGGAGGGCCAAGGAGACCCAGTACTTC,CASSRARGSGRAKETQYF
few,TRBV20-1,TRBJ2-7,TRBD2,TGCAGTGCTGCTTGGGGGGGAAACTCCTACGAGCAGTACTTC,CSAAWGGNSYEQYF
many,TRBV27,TRBJ2-3,.,TGTGCCAGCAGTTCCGGAAAGGCTAGCGACCTCACAGATACGCAGTATTTT,CASSSGKASDLTDTQYF
many,TRBV5-5,TRBJ2-5,TRBD2,TGTGCCAGCTACCACCTAGCGGCCCAAGAGACCCAGTACTTC,CASYHLAAQETQYF
many,TRBV11-1,TRBJ2-7,.,TGTGCCAGCAGCGTAGGGCACTCCTACGAGCAGTACTTC,CASSVGHSYEQYF
many,TRBV2,TRBJ1-5,.,TGTGCCAGCAGTGAGAGGGAGTCTCAGCCCCAGCATTTT,CASSERESQPQHF
many,TRBV7-8,TRBJ1-5,.,TGTGCCAGCAGACGGACAGCGGGGCAGCCCCAGCATTTT,CASRRTAGQPQHF
many,TRBV27,TRBJ1-5,.,TGTGCCAGCAGTTTCTCAGGGATTGGGGGTCAGCCCCAGCATTTT,CASSFSGIGGQPQHF
.,TRBV6-1,TRBJ2-5,.,TGTGCCAGCAGTACAGGGAAAAGTTGGCAAGAGACCCAGTACTTC,CASSTGKSWQETQYF
many,TRBV5-5,TRBJ2-5,.,TGTGCCAGCAGCTTGAACGGTGTGGTAGAGACCCAGTACTTC,CASSLNGVVETQYF
.,TRBV28,TRBJ2-7,.,TGTGCCAGCAGTAAGGGCCGGGGCCCCAACCTTCGCGAGCAGTACTTC,CASSKGRGPNLREQYF
many,TRBV9,TRBJ1-1,.,TGTGCCAGCAGGCCCGCTCTGAACACTGAAGCTTTCTTT,CASRPALNTEAFF
few,TRBV6-1,TRBJ1-2,.,TGTGCCAGCAGTGAAATCCGAACAGTAGAAATTAACTATGGCTACACCTTC,CASSEIRTVEINYGYTF